This T cell receptor (beta chain) was identified in a study of Graves' ophthalmopathy and Graves' hyperthyroidism. Whole-study findings and limits: Among expanded thyroid clonotypes above 0.001 frequency, most also occurred in blood.

Notes on this clonotype: Its antigen is not known.

Amplification of TCR beta CDR3 regions used RNA transcripts. HTBI primers were employed in first-round RT-PCR, then a second-round multiplex PCR followed. Using its own MiXCR run on the multiplex PCR reads, TCRdb lists one record per CDR3 protein. The table has around 660,000 distinct CDR3 sequences, about 38% seen once. Having ophthalmopathy, the donors showed moderate-to-severe activity, CAS ≥3 and NOSPECS ≥4, with disease lasting under 3 months. Patients were left out if they had other autoimmune diseases, uncontrolled infections, pregnancy or lactation. The specimen was peripheral blood. This TCR came from an adult man with Graves' ophthalmopathy.

CDR3 amino acids: CASSSPGLASYTGELFF. The DNA of the CDR3 is TGTGCCAGCAGCTCCCCGGGACTAGCGAGCTACACCGGGGAGCTGTTTTTT. The J gene is TRBJ2-2, the V gene TRBV5-5; 10 bases line up with TRBD2. V lost 3 bases and J lost 3; bases outside the gene matches: 8. From germline, CDR1 is SGHKS and CDR2 YYEKEE (reference sequence). The CDR3 runs to 17 residues.